The 5 T cell receptor beta chains below come from one sample, sequenced in a study of blood T cell repertoires in COVID-19. Generated by immunoSEQ multiplex PCR, the TCRdb table keeps only in-frame clones and is missing some. This repertoire shows tens of thousands of clones, around 88% found once; its top ten account for roughly 12%. The sample comprised peripheral blood. The receptors here all came from a human donor in a cohort sampled during active COVID-19.

V is TRBV4-1 and J is TRBJ1-1, with D possibly being TRBD1 (5 bases). Trimming took 4 bases from V and 5 from J, leaving 17 bases between them. Germline CDR1 is MGHRA and CDR2 is YSYEKL. The CDR3 totals 15 residues. The CDR3 nucleotides are TGCGCCAGCAGCCCGACCCTCGCCGGGGGAACTGAAGCTTTCTTT. This translates into CASSPTLAGGTEAFF.

The chain is built from TRBV24-1 and TRBJ1-4; 7 bases fit TRBD1. The J segment lost 8 bases and the V segment lost 3 bases, leaving 8 bases of the junction unmatched. From germline, CDR1 is KGHDR and CDR2 SFDVKD. The CDR3 is 15 amino acids. The CDR3 sequence is CATSDRPRGREKLFF. CDR3 DNA: TGTGCCACCAGTGATAGACCAAGGGGGCGCGAAAAACTGTTTTTT.

The chain carries TRBV5-1 and TRBJ2-2; the match to TRBD1 covers 10 bases. With V trimmed by 4 bases and J by 4 bases, 10 bases remained unmatched. The CDR3 has 17 amino acids. CDR1 and CDR2 from the germline V gene are SGHRS and YFSETQ. The CDR3 region is CASSPGRRTGGTGELFF. CDR3 DNA sequence: TGCGCCAGCAGCCCGGGGCGGCGGACAGGGGGCACCGGGGAGCTGTTTTTT.

V and J are TRBV7-3 and TRBJ2-5, with D possibly TRBD2 on 7 matching bases. V shed 5 bases and J shed 5 bases, with 12 bases lying between them. Germline lookup yields CDR1 SGHTA and CDR2 FQGTGA. This CDR3 spans 13 amino acids. The CDR3, as DNA: TGTGCCAGCAGCGAACAGGGAGGGGAGACCCAGTACTTC. Translation gives CASSEQGGETQYF.

V gene TRBV5-1 combines with J gene TRBJ2-7, with D tentatively TRBD1 (5 bases). The V end lost 5 bases, the J end lost 3 bases, and 15 bases lay between the germline ends. The germline CDR1 and CDR2 sequences are SGHRS and YFSETQ. This CDR3 region has 14 residues. CDR3 protein: CASSFGQGYYEQYF. CDR3 bases: TGCGCCAGCAGTTTCGGGCAGGGCTACTACGAGCAGTACTTC.